This TCR beta chain is drawn from a study of blood T cell repertoires in COVID-19. Turning to the study itself: PBMCs, B-cell-depleted T cells, or T cells provided the cDNA or gDNA that made up the material.

TCRdb's copy holds only in-frame clones and misses some; the assay was immunoSEQ multiplex PCR. The sample carries fewer than 200,000 clones, more than 75% recorded once. The germline CDR1 and CDR2 sequences are MNHEY and SVGAGI. V shed 6 bases and J 6 bases; nucleotides not matched to a gene: 9. The CDR3 has 15 amino acids. The sequence was obtained from a woman aged 55-70 years with COVID-19, enrolled during active disease. Sequenced input: peripheral blood. The J gene is TRBJ1-5, the V gene TRBV6-5; 9 bases agree with TRBD1. CDR3 sequence: CASRDRGTSRQPQHF. CDR3 sequence (DNA): TGTGCCAGCAGGGACAGGGGAACAAGTCGTCAGCCCCAGCATTTT.